This T cell receptor beta chain was recorded in a study of vaccination effects on CD4 cells after COVID-19. General study results and limits: Clones from infection and from vaccination both contracted markedly late after vaccination.

TCRdb's copy holds only in-frame clones and misses some; the assay was immunoSEQ multiplex PCR. The sample records roughly 30,000 clones, 55% to 75% being singletons. Germline V gives CDR1 LGHDT, CDR2 YNNKEL (reference sequence). V shed 0 bases, J shed 3 bases, and the junction held 9 bases outside the gene matches. The CDR3 is 19 residues long. Regarding this clone: Its matching antigen is unknown.

Viral peptide pools were used in the ViraFEST assay to expand antigen-specific CD4+ T cells, and sequencing came afterward. The authors isolated CD4+ T cells after 9 to 10 days of culture. Of the BNT162b2 and mRNA-1273 vaccines, participants received two doses of one or the other. This sequence was found in a human donor who received a COVID-19 vaccine. The rearrangement joins TRBV3-1 (or the pseudogene TRBV3-2) to TRBJ2-1, with 12 positions matching TRBD2. Sequencing used CD4+ T cells from PBMCs cultured with HCoV-NL63 spike peptides, obtained after COVID-19 vaccination. CDR3 residues: CASSQDSLAGGDFYNEQFF. The CDR3, as DNA: TGTGCCAGCAGCCAAGATAGCCTAGCGGGGGGGGACTTCTACAATGAGCAGTTCTTC.